This TCR beta chain came from a study of graft-versus-host responses after intestinal transplantation. About the study: Those transplanted obtained multivisceral, liver-intestinal, or isolated intestinal grafts.

Graft tissue was processed to release intraepithelial and lamina propria lymphocytes. A remark on this clone: Its antigen is still unknown.

TCRdb's table, derived via immunoSEQ multiplex PCR, lists solely in-frame clones and lacks some. The top ten hold 3% to 4.5% of the sample, which has 14,000 or so clones, around three quarters seen once. The study's findings and limits: Present in recipient marrow, GvH clones included some that appeared first in ileum or blood. Declines in HvG clones occurring early post-transplant were associated with peak circulating GvH clone levels.

The CDR3 runs 15 residues. With 5 bases clipped from V and 4 bases from J, the junction kept 8 bases outside the gene matches. Germline V gene sequence: CDR1 SGHNT, CDR2 YENEEA. This TCR was recovered from a human patient who received an intestinal transplant, so some T cells may come from the graft donor. Sequencing was performed on ileum tissue, taken roughly 28 days after intestinal transplant. The J gene is TRBJ2-1, the V gene TRBV11-3; 7 bases align to TRBD1. CDR3 sequence: CASSATGDMYNEQFF. The CDR3 region has the DNA TGTGCCAGCAGCGCCACAGGGGATATGTACAATGAGCAGTTCTTC.